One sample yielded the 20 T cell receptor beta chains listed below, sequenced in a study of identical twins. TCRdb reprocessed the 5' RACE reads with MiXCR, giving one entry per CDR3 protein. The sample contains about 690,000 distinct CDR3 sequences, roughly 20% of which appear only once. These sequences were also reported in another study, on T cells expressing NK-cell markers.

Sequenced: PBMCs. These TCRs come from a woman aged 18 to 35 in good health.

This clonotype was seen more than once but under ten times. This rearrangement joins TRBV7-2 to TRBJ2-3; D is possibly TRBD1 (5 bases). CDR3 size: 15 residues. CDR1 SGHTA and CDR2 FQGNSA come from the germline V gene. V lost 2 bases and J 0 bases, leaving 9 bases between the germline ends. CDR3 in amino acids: CASSLMGPSTDTQYF. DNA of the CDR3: TGTGCCAGCAGCTTAATGGGGCCGAGCACAGATACGCAGTATTTT.

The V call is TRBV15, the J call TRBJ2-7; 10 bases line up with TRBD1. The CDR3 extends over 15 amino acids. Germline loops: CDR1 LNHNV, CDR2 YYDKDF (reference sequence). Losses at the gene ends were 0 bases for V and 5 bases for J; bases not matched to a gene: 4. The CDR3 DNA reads TGTGCCACCAGCAGAGACCGGGGGACAGGGGACGAGCAGTACTTC. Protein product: CATSRDRGTGDEQYF. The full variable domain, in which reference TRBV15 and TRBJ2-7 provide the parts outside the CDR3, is DAMVIQNPRYQVTQFGKPVTLSCSQTLNHNVMYWYQQKSSQAPKLLFHYYDKDFNNEADTPDNFQSRRPNTSFCFLDIRSPGLGDTAMYLCATSRDRGTGDEQYFGPGTRLTVT.

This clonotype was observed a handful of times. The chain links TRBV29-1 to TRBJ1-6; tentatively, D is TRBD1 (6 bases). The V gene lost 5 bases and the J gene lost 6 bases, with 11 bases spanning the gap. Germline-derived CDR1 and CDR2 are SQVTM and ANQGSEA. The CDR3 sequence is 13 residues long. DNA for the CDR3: TGCAGCGTTTCCGGGGGCTCTAATTCACCCCTCCACTTT. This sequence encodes CSVSGGSNSPLHF.

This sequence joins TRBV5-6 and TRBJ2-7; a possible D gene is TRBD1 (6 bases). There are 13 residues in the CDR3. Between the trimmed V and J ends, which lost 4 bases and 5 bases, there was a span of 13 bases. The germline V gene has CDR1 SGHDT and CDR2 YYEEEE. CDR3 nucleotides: TGTGCCAGCAGCGCCGGGACATCTAACGAGCAGTACTTC. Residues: CASSAGTSNEQYF.

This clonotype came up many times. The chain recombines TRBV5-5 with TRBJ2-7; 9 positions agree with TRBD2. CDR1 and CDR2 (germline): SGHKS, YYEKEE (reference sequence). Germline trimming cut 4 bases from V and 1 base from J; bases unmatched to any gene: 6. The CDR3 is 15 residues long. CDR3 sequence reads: CASSRGTSNSYEQYF. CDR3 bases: TGTGCCAGCAGCCGGGGGACTAGCAATTCCTACGAGCAGTACTTC.

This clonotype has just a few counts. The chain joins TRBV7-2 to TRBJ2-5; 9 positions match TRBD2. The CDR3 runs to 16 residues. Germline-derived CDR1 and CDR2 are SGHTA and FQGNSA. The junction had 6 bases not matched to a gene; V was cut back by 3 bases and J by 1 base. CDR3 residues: CASSFLSGRTQETQYF. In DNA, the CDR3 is TGTGCCAGCAGCTTTTTAAGCGGGAGGACCCAAGAGACCCAGTACTTC.

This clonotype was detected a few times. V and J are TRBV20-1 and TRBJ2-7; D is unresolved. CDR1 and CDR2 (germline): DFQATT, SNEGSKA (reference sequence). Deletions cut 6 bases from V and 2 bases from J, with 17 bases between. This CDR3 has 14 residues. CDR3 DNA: TGCAGTGCCCTGTCTCCGAGGACCCCCTACGAGCAGTACTTC. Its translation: CSALSPRTPYEQYF.

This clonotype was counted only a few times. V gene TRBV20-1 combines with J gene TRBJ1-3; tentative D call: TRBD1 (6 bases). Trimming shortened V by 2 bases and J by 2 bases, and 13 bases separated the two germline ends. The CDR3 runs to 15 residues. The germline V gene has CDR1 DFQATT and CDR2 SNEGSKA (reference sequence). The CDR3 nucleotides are TGCAGTGCTAGATCACCGACAGGCCCTGGAAACACCATATATTTT. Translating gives CSARSPTGPGNTIYF.

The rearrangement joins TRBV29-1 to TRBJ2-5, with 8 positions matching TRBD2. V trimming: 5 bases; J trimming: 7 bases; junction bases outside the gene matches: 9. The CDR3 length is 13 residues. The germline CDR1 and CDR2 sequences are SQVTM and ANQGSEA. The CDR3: CSVQASRGGTQYF. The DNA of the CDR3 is TGCAGCGTTCAGGCCTCCCGGGGGGGGACCCAGTACTTC.

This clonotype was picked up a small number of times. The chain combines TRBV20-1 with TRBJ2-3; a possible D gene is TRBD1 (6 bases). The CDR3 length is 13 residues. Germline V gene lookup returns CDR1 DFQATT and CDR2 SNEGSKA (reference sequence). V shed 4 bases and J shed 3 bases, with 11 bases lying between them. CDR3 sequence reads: CSAIFGQTDTQYF. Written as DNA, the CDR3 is TGCAGTGCTATATTCGGACAGACAGATACGCAGTATTTT.

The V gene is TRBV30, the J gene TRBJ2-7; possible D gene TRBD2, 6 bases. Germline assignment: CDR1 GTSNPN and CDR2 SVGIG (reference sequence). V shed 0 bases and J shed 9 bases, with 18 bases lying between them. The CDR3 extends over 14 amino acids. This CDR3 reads CAWSVGGLGYAQYF. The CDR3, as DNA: TGTGCCTGGAGTGTAGGAGGGCTGGGCTATGCGCAGTACTTC.

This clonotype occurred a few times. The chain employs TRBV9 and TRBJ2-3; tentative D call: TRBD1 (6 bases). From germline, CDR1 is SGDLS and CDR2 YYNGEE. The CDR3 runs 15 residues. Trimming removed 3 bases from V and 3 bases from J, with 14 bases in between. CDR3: CASSGPNRDTDTQYF. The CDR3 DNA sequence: TGTGCCAGCAGCGGGCCGAACAGGGATACAGATACGCAGTATTTT.

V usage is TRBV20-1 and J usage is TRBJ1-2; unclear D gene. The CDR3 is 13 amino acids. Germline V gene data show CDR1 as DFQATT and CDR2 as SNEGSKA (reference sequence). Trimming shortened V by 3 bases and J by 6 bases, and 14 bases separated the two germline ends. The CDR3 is CSASIRERNGYTF. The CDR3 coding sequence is TGCAGTGCTAGTATACGGGAGCGCAATGGCTACACCTTC.

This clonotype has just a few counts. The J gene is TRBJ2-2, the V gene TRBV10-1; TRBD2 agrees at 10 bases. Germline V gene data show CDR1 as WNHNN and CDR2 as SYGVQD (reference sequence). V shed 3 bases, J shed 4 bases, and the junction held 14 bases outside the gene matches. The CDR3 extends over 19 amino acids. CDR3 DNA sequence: TGCGCCAGCAGTGAAGGGAGTAGCGGGAGGTGCCGTTTCACCGGGGAGCTGTTTTTT. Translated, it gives CASSEGSSGRCRFTGELFF.

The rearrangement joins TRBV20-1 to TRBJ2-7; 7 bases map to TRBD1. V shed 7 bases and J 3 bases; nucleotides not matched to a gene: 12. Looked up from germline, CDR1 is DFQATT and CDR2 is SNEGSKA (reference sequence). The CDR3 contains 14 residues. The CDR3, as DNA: TGCAGTGTTCCCGCCGGGCAGGGGGTCTACGAGCAGTACTTC. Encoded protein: CSVPAGQGVYEQYF.

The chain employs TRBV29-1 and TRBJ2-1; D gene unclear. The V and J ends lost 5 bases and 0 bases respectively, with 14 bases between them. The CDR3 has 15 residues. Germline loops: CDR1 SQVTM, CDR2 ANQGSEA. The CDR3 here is CSVKAGDTSYNEQFF. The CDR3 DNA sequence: TGCAGCGTTAAGGCAGGCGACACCTCCTACAATGAGCAGTTCTTC.

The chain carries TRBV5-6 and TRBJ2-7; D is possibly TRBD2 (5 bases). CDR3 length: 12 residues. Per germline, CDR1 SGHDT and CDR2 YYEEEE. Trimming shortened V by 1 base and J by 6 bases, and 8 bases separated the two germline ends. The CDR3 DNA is TGTGCCAGCAGCTTGTTCCGGGGCGAGCAGTACTTC. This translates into CASSLFRGEQYF.

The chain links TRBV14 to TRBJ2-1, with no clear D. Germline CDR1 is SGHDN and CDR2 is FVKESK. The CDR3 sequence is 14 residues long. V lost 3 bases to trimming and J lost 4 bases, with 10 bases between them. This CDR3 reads CASSHQTRYNEQFF. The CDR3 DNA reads TGTGCCAGCAGCCACCAGACAAGATACAATGAGCAGTTCTTC.

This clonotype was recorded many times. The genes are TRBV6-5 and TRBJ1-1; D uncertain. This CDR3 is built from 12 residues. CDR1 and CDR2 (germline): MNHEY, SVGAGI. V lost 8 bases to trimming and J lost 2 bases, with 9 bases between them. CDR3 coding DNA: TGTGCCAGCGTCGGCGATAACACTGAAGCTTTCTTT. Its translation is CASVGDNTEAFF.

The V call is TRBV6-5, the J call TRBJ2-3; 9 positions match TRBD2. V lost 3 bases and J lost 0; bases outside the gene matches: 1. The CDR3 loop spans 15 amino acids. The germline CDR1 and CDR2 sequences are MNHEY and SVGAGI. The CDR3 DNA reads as TGTGCCAGCAGTTATACTAGCGGGAGCACAGATACGCAGTATTTT. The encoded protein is CASSYTSGSTDTQYF.